The T cell receptor (beta chain) under discussion was sequenced for a study of regulatory T cells in long-lasting Graves disease. HTBI primers from iRepertoire and Arm-PCR of CDR3 regions yielded the TCR beta libraries. TCRdb reprocessed the multiplex PCR reads with MiXCR, giving one entry per CDR3 protein. The sample holds about 620,000 distinct CDR3 sequences, about 16% seen once. This clonotype was counted many times. Time point described: newly diagnosed GD, antithyroid drugs for less than 3 months. Extracted RNA from PBMCs served as the source of the TCR library. CDR1 is MNHNS, CDR2 SASEGT, per germline. V shed 6 bases and J 4 bases; nucleotides not matched to a gene: 2. The CDR3 has 14 residues. These data are also associated with another study on T cells in Graves' hyperthyroidism and ophthalmopathy.

V and J are TRBV6-1 and TRBJ2-5; TRBD2 agrees at 13 bases. This receptor was identified in a woman aged 25 to 45 with Graves disease. Sequenced here: peripheral blood mononuclear cells (PBMCs), sampled at new diagnosis, from a patient treated with antithyroid drugs. The DNA for the CDR3 is TGTGCCAGCAGCCGACTAGCGGGAGGAGAGACCCAGTACTTC. Translated: CASSRLAGGETQYF.